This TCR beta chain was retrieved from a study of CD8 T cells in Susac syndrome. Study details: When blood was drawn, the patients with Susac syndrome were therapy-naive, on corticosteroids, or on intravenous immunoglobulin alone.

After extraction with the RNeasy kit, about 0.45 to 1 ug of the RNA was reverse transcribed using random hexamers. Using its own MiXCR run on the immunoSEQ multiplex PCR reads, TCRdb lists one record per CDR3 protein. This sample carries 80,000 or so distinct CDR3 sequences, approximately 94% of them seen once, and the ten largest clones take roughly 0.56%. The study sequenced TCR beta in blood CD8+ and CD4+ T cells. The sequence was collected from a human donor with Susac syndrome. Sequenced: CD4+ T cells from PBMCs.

CDR3 region: CASSRAPRGASTEAFF. As DNA, the CDR3 is TGTGCCAGCAGCAGAGCTCCGCGGGGGGCGAGTACTGAAGCTTTCTTT. The rearrangement joins TRBV6-1 to TRBJ1-1; tentatively, D is TRBD1 (6 bases). CDR1 is MNHNS and CDR2 is SASEGT in the germline V gene. There are 16 residues in the CDR3. V lost 6 bases and J 5 bases, leaving 22 bases between the germline ends.